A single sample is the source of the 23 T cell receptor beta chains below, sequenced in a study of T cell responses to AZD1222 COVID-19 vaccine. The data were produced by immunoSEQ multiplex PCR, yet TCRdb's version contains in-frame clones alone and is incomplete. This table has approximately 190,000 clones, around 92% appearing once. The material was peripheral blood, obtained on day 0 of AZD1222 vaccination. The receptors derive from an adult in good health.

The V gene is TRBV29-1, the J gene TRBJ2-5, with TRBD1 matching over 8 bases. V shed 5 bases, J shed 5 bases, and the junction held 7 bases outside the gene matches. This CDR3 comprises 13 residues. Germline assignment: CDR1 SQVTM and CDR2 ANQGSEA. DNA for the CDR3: TGCAGCGTTACACAGGGGGAAAGGGAGACCCAGTACTTC. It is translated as CSVTQGERETQYF.

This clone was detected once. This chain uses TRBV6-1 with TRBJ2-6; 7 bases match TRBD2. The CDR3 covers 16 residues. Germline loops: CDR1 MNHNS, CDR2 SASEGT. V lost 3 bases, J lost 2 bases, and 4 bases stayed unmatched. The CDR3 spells CASSDPGGPGANVLTF. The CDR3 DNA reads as TGTGCCAGCAGTGACCCGGGGGGACCTGGGGCCAACGTCCTGACTTTC.

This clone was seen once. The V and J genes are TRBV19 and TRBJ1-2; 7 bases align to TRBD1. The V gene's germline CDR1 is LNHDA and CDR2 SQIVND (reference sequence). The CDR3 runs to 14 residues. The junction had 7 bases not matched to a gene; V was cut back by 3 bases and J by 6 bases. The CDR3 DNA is TGTGCCAGTAGTATGACCGACAGGGTGGATGGCTACACCTTC. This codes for CASSMTDRVDGYTF.

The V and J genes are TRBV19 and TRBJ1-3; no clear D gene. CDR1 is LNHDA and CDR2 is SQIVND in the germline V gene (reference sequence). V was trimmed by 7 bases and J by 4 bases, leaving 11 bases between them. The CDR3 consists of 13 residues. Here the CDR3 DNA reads TGTGCCAGTACTCTCAGGTCCGGAAACACCATATATTTT. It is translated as CASTLRSGNTIYF. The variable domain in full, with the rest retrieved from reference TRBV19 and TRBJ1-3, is DGGITQSPKYLFRKEGQNVTLSCEQNLNHDAMYWYRQDPGQGLRLIYYSQIVNDFQKGDIAEGYSVSREKKESFPLTVTSAQKNPTAFYLCASTLRSGNTIYFGEGSWLTVV.

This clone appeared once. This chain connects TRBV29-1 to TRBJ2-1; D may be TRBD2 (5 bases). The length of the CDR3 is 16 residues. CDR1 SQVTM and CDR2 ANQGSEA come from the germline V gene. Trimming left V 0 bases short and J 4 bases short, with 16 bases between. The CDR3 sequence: CSVEDYRGTGYNEQFF. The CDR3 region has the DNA TGCAGCGTTGAAGATTATCGGGGAACTGGGTACAATGAGCAGTTCTTC.

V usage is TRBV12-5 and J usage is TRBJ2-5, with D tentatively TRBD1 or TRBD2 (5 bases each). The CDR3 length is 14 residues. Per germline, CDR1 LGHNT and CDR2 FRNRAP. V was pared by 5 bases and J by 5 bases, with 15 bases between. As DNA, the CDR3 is TGTGCTAGTGGTCCCCTTGGGACCCGGGAGACCCAGTACTTC. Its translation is CASGPLGTRETQYF.

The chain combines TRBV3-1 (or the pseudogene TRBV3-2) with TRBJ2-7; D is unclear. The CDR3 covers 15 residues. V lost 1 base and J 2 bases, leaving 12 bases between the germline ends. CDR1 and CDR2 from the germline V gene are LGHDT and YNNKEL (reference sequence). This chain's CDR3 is CASSQAKALAYEQYF. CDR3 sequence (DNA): TGTGCCAGCAGCCAAGCGAAAGCCCTAGCCTACGAGCAGTACTTC.

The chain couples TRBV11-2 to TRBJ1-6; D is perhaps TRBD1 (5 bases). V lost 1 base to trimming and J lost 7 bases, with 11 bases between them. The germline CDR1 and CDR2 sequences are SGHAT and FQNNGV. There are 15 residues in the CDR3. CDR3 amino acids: CASSLVTGHNSPLHF. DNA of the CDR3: TGTGCCAGCAGCTTAGTAACGGGGCACAATTCACCCCTCCACTTT.

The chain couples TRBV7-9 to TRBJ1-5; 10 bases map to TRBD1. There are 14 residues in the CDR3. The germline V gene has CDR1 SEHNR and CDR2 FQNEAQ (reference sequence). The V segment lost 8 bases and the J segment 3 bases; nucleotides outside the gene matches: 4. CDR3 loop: CASGGTGVNQPQHF. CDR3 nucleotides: TGTGCCAGCGGCGGGACAGGGGTCAATCAGCCCCAGCATTTT.

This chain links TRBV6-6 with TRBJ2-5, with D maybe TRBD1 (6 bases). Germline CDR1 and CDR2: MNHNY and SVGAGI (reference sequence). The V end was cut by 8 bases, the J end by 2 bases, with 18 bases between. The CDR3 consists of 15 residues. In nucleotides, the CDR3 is TGTGCCAGCCGCCCGGCCCTGGACAGTCAAGAGACCCAGTACTTC. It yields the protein CASRPALDSQETQYF.

The CDR3 loop is CASSLRASTYGYTF. CDR3 nucleotide sequence: TGTGCCAGCAGCTTAAGGGCCAGTACCTATGGCTACACCTTC. The chain recombines TRBV7-2 with TRBJ1-2; no definite D call. The V gene lost 2 bases and the J gene lost 4 bases, with 11 bases spanning the gap. The germline gives CDR1 SGHTA, CDR2 FQGNSA. This CDR3 has 14 residues.

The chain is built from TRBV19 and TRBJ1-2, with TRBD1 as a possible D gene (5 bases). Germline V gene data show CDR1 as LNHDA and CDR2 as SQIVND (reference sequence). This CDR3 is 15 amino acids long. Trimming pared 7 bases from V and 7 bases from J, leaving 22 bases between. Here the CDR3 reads CASIPRGGTGAGYTF. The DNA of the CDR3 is TGTGCCAGTATCCCCCGGGGTGGGACCGGGGCTGGCTACACCTTC.

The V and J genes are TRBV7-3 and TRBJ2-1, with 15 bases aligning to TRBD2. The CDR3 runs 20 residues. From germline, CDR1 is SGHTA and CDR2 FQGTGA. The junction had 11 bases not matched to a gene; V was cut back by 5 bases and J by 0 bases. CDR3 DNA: TGTGCCAGCAGCCACCCAGGACTAGCGGGGGGGAGGAGCTCCTACAATGAGCAGTTCTTC. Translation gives CASSHPGLAGGRSSYNEQFF.

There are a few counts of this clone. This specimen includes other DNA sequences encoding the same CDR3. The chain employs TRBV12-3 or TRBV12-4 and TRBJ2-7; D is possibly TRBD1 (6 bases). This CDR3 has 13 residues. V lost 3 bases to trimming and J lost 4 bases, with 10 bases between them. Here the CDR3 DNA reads TGTGCCAGCAGTTTTGGACAGAGTTACGAGCAGTACTTC. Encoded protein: CASSFGQSYEQYF.

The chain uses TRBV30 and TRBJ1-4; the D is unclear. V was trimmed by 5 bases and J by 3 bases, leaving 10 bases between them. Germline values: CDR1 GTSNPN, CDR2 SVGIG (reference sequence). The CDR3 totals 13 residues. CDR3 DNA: TGTGCCTGGGCAAGAGGGTCTAATGAAAAACTGTTTTTT. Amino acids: CAWARGSNEKLFF. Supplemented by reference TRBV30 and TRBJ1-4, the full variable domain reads SQTIHQWPATLVQPVGSPLSLECTVEGTSNPNLYWYRQAAGRGLQLLFYSVGIGQISSEVPQNLSASRPQDRQFILSSKKLLLSDSGFYLCAWARGSNEKLFFGSGTQLSVL.

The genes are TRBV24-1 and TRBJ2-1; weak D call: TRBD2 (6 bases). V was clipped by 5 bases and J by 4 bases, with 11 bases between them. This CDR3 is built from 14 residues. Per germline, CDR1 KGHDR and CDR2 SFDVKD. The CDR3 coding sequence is TGTGCCACCAGTGGCGGGGATCTATACAATGAGCAGTTCTTC. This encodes CATSGGDLYNEQFF.

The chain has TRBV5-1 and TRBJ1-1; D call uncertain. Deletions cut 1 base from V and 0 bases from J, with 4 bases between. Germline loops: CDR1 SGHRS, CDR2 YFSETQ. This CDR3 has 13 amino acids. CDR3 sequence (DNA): TGCGCCAGCAGCTTGTCCGTGAACACTGAAGCTTTCTTT. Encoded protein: CASSLSVNTEAFF.

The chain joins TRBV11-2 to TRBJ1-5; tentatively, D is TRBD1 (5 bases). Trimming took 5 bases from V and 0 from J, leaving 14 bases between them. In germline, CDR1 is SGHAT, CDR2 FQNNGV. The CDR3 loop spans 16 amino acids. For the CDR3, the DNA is TGTGCCAGCAGCCCCACAGGCAGTGATAGCAATCAGCCCCAGCATTTT. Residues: CASSPTGSDSNQPQHF.

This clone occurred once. The CDR3 sequence is CASSEPREYGYTF. CDR3 nucleotides: TGCGCCAGCAGTGAGCCCAGGGAGTACGGCTACACCTTC. V gene TRBV10-2 combines with J gene TRBJ1-2; D is possibly TRBD1 (5 bases). The ends were cut back, 2 bases at V and 8 bases at J, with 12 bases in the middle. CDR1 and CDR2 (germline): WSHSY, SAAADI. CDR3 size: 13 residues.

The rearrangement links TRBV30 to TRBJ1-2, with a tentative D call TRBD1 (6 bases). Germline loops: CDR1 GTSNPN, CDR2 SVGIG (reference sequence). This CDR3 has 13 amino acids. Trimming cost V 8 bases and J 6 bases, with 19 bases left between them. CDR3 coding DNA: TGTGCCCGGGGAGGAGCGCAGGGGCATGGCTACACCTTC. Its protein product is CARGGAQGHGYTF.

This CDR3 reads CASSPGGTSGEQFF. The CDR3, as DNA: TGTGCCAGCAGTCCAGGGGGCACTTCTGGTGAGCAGTTCTTC. V and J are TRBV28 and TRBJ2-1; 8 bases are a match to TRBD1. Germline V CDR1 and CDR2: MDHEN, SYDVKM. The CDR3 totals 14 residues. V lost 5 bases to trimming and J lost 9 bases; unmatched junction nucleotides: 9. The variable domain in full, with the rest retrieved from reference TRBV28 and TRBJ2-1, is DVKVTQSSRYLVKRTGEKVFLECVQDMDHENMFWYRQDPGLGLRLIYFSYDVKMKEKGDIPEGYSVSREKKERFSLILESASTNQTSMYLCASSPGGTSGEQFFGPGTRLTVL.

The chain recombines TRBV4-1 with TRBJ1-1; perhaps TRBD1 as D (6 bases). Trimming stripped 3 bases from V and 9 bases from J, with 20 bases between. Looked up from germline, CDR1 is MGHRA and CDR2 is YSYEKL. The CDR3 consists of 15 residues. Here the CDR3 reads CASSQGAGTWAKAFF. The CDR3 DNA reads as TGCGCCAGCAGCCAGGGGGCCGGGACCTGGGCCAAAGCTTTCTTT.

The CDR3 DNA sequence: TGTGCCAGCAGCCATTCGACCGGCCTCGGGGAGACCCAGTACTTC. This encodes CASSHSTGLGETQYF. V usage is TRBV4-2 and J usage is TRBJ2-5; no clear D gene. The germline V gene has CDR1 LGHNA and CDR2 YNFKEQ. This CDR3 contains 15 residues. Trimming removed 3 bases from V and 5 bases from J, with 16 bases in between.